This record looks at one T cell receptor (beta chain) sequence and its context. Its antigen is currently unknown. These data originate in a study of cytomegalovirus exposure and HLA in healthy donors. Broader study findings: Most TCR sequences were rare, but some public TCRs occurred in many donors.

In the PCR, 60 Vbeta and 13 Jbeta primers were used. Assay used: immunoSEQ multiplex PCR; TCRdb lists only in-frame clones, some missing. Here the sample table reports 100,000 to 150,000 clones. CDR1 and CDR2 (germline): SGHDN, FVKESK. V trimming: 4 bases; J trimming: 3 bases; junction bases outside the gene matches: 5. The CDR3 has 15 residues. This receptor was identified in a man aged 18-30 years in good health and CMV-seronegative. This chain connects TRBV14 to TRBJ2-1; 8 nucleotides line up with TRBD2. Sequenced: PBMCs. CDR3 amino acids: CASSRTSGYYNEQFF. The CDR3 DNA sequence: TGTGCCAGCAGCCGAACTAGCGGCTACTACAATGAGCAGTTCTTC.